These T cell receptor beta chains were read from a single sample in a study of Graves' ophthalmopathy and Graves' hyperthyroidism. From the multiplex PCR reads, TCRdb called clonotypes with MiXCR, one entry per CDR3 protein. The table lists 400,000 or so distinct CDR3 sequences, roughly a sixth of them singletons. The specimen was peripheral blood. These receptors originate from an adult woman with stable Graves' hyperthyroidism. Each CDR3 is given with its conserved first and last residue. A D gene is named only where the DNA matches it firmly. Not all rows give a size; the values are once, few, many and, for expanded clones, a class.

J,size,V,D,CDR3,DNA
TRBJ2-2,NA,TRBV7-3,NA,CASRGEGNTGELFF,TGTGCCAGCAGAGGGGAAGGGAACACCGGGGAGCTGTTTTTT
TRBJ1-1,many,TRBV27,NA,CASSMREGRNTEAFF,TGTGCCAGCAGCATGAGGGAGGGGAGGAACACTGAAGCTTTCTTT
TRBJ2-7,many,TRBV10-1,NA,CASSHGGLEQYF,TGCGCCAGCAGCCACGGGGGGCTCGAGCAGTACTTC
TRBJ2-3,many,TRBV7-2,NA,CASSLARFPSDLTGTQYF,TGTGCCAGCAGCTTAGCCAGATTTCCGTCAGACCTCACAGGTACGCAGTATTTT
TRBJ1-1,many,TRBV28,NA,CASSLFGRLNTEAFF,TGTGCCAGCAGTTTATTTGGCCGGTTGAACACTGAAGCTTTCTTT
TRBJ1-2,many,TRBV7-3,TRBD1,CASSLKAGTPGRGGLDGYTF,TGTGCCAGCAGCTTAAAGGCCGGGACCCCCGGACGAGGGGGCTTGGATGGCTACACCTTC
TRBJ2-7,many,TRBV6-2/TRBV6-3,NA,CASSRTTASSYEQYF,TGTGCCAGCAGTCGGACAACGGCTAGCTCCTACGAGCAGTACTTC
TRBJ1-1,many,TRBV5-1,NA,CASSLAQPLDTEAFF,TGCGCCAGCAGCTTGGCCCAGCCGTTGGACACTGAAGCTTTCTTT
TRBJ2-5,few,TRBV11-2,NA,CASSLVVTGTQYF,TGTGCCAGCAGCTTAGTTGTGACAGGGACCCAGTACTTC
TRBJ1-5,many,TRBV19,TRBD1,CASSQRQGLDQPQHF,TGTGCCAGTAGTCAACGACAGGGACTCGATCAGCCCCAGCATTTT
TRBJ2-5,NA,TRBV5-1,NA,CASTSLTSLETQYF,TGCGCCAGCACCTCCCTAACTAGTCTAGAGACCCAGTACTTC
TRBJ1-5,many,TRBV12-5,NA,CASGLTLSNQPQHF,TGTGCTAGTGGTTTGACCTTGTCGAATCAGCCCCAGCATTTT
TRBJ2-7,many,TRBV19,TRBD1,CASSTRTGMGEQYF,TGTGCCAGTAGTACTCGGACAGGGATGGGCGAGCAGTACTTC
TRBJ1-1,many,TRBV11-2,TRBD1,CASSARQGWDLNTEAFF,TGTGCCAGCAGCGCTCGACAGGGGTGGGATCTGAACACTGAAGCTTTCTTT
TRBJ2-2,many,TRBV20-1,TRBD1,CSARRTGQGDGELFF,TGCAGTGCTCGTCGCACTGGACAGGGGGACGGGGAGCTGTTTTTT
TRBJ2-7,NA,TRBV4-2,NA,CASSQVAAGGTPYEQYF,TGTGCCAGCAGCCAAGTTGCAGCGGGTGGTACCCCCTACGAGCAGTACTTC
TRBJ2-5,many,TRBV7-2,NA,CASSPIRDSQIQETQYF,TGTGCCAGCAGCCCTATCCGGGACTCGCAAATCCAAGAGACCCAGTACTTC
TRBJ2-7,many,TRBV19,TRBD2,CASSIDILAGALEQYF,TGTGCCAGTAGTATAGATATCCTAGCGGGAGCCCTCGAGCAGTACTTC
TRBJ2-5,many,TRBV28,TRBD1,CASSPSDRQETQYF,TGTGCCAGCAGTCCATCGGACAGGCAAGAGACCCAGTACTTC
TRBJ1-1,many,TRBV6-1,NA,CASTPPGTGNTEAFF,TGTGCCAGCACCCCCCCCGGGACGGGGAACACTGAAGCTTTCTTT
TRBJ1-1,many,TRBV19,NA,CASSIRQAHTEAFF,TGTGCCAGTAGTATAAGGCAGGCGCACACTGAAGCTTTCTTT
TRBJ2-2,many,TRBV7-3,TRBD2,CASSFAAGGNTGELFF,TGTGCCAGCAGCTTCGCGGCGGGAGGAAACACCGGGGAGCTGTTTTTT
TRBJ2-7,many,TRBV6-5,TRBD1,CASSYLRRDRAEQYF,TGTGCCAGCAGTTACCTCAGGAGGGACAGGGCCGAGCAGTACTTC
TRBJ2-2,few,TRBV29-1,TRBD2,CSVSVAGVNTGELFF,TGCAGCGTGTCGGTAGCGGGAGTAAACACCGGGGAGCTGTTTTTT
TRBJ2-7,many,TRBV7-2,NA,CASSSFPRASYEQYF,TGTGCCAGCAGCTCTTTCCCCAGGGCCTCCTACGAGCAGTACTTC
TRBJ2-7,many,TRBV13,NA,CASSFKGLYEQYF,TGTGCCAGCAGCTTTAAAGGCCTTTACGAGCAGTACTTC
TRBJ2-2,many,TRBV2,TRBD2,CASTVAGVSTGELFF,TGTGCCAGCACTGTAGCGGGAGTATCCACCGGGGAGCTGTTTTTT
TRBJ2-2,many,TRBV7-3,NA,CASSLTVSNTGELFF,TGTGCCAGCAGCTTAACAGTCTCAAACACCGGGGAGCTGTTTTTT
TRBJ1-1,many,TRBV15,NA,CATSTDRGWRAEAFF,TGTGCCACCAGCACAGATCGAGGGTGGCGGGCTGAAGCTTTCTTT
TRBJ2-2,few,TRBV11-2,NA,CASSLGGRRYAGELFF,TGTGCCAGCAGCTTAGGAGGGAGGAGGTATGCCGGGGAGCTGTTTTTT